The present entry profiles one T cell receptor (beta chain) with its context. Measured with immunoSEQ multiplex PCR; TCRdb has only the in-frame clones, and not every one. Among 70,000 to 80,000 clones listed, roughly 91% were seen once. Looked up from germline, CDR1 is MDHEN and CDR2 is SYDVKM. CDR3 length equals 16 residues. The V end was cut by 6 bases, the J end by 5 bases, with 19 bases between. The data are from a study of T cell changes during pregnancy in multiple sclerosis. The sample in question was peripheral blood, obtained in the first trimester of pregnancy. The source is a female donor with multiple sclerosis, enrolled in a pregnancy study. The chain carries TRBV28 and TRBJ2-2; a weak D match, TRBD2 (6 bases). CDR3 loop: CASRTLGFRGTGELFF. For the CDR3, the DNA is TGTGCCAGCAGGACCTTGGGGTTTCGGGGGACCGGGGAGCTGTTTTTT.